The 25 T cell receptor beta chains presented below share a single source sample, sequenced in a study of blood T cell repertoires in COVID-19. Sequencing used immunoSEQ multiplex PCR; TCRdb keeps in-frame clones, though not all of them. The top ten hold around 20% of the sample, which has around 78,000 clones, around 80% seen once. The sequenced material came from peripheral blood. The receptor set was obtained from a human donor in a cohort sampled during active COVID-19.

This chain connects TRBV6-2 or TRBV6-3 to TRBJ1-2, with 10 bases matching TRBD1. CDR3 length: 16 amino acids. CDR1 and CDR2 from the germline V gene are MNHEY and SVGEGT. V shed 2 bases, J shed 3 bases, and the junction held 6 bases outside the gene matches. The CDR3 is CASSYPGQGTYYGYTF. The DNA of the CDR3 is TGTGCCAGCAGTTACCCGGGACAGGGGACGTACTATGGCTACACCTTC.

The chain combines TRBV11-2 with TRBJ1-2; D ambiguous. V was shortened by 5 bases and J by 9 bases, with 13 bases between the two germline ends. Germline V lookup: CDR1 SGHAT, CDR2 FQNNGV. The CDR3 covers 12 residues. The CDR3: CASSQARGSYTF. DNA for the CDR3: TGTGCCAGCAGCCAAGCGAGAGGGAGCTACACCTTC.

This clone occurred a few times. This chain links TRBV7-9 with TRBJ1-1, with TRBD1 as a possible D gene (6 bases). CDR3 length: 15 amino acids. Trimming cost V 6 bases and J 6 bases, with 20 bases left between them. From germline, CDR1 is SEHNR and CDR2 FQNEAQ (reference sequence). CDR3 in amino acids: CASRTLQQGIAEAFF. CDR3 bases: TGTGCCAGCAGAACCCTACAACAGGGCATAGCTGAAGCTTTCTTT.

The chain joins TRBV7-8 to TRBJ1-4; D unclear. CDR3 size: 15 residues. V was shortened by 1 base and J by 7 bases, with 13 bases between the two germline ends. Germline values: CDR1 SGHVS, CDR2 FQNEAQ. The CDR3 coding sequence is TGTGCCAGCAGCTTAGGGAGAGGGCGGAGTGAAAAACTGTTTTTT. This codes for CASSLGRGRSEKLFF.

The chain is built from TRBV4-1 and TRBJ2-3; TRBD2 aligns across 10 bases. The junction had 8 bases not matched to a gene; V was cut back by 4 bases and J by 7 bases. There are 15 residues in the CDR3. Germline CDR1 is MGHRA and CDR2 is YSYEKL. The CDR3 here is CASSPSAGGPNTQYF. CDR3 in DNA: TGCGCCAGCAGCCCCTCAGCGGGGGGGCCAAATACGCAGTATTTT.

The rearrangement uses TRBV7-9 and TRBJ1-2; maybe TRBD1 (6 bases). There are 14 residues in the CDR3. The germline V and J ends were trimmed by 5 bases and 2 bases, with 12 bases remaining between them. Germline V CDR1 and CDR2: SEHNR, FQNEAQ (reference sequence). In DNA form, the CDR3 reads TGTGCCAGCAGCCTACAGGGAGAGAACTATGGCTACACCTTC. Translated, it gives CASSLQGENYGYTF.

The chain recombines TRBV14 with TRBJ2-7; D unresolved. V was trimmed by 1 base and J by 4 bases, leaving 14 bases between them. The CDR3 is made up of 15 amino acids. Germline V gives CDR1 SGHDN, CDR2 FVKESK. In nucleotides, the CDR3 is TGTGCCAGCAGCCAAGGGTGGGCGTCTCGGTACGAGCAGTACTTC. Translating it yields CASSQGWASRYEQYF.

Written as DNA, the CDR3 is TGCGCCAGCAGCGCCGGACAGGAGGGTATCTACGAGCAGTACTTC. Protein sequence: CASSAGQEGIYEQYF. The chain uses TRBV5-1 and TRBJ2-7; TRBD1 is a possible D gene (7 bases). The germline gives CDR1 SGHRS, CDR2 YFSETQ. This CDR3 comprises 15 residues. The germline V and J ends were trimmed by 4 bases and 3 bases, with 17 bases remaining between them.

The chain couples TRBV5-1 to TRBJ2-1, with D possibly matching TRBD2 (6 bases). CDR1 and CDR2 (germline): SGHRS, YFSETQ. With 0 bases removed from V and 7 bases from J, the gap between germline ends came to 14 bases. The CDR3 covers 15 residues. The CDR3 DNA is TGCGCCAGCAGCTTGGACGTGGCAGGGAGGAATGAGCAGTTCTTC. Translation: CASSLDVAGRNEQFF.

The chain couples TRBV7-2 to TRBJ2-5; D unresolved. This CDR3 is built from 16 residues. Germline lookup yields CDR1 SGHTA and CDR2 FQGNSA. The V end lost 2 bases, the J end lost 4 bases, and 17 bases lay between the germline ends. The CDR3 nucleotides read TGTGCCAGCAGCTTACTTATCTGGAGCAGAAGAGAGACCCAGTACTTC. It translates to CASSLLIWSRRETQYF.

The J gene is TRBJ2-3, the V gene TRBV27, with a weak D call TRBD2 (6 bases). The CDR3 has 12 residues. Germline V gives CDR1 MNHEY, CDR2 SMNVEV (reference sequence). Trimming took off 6 bases at V and 7 bases at J, with 11 bases between the two ends. CDR3 in amino acids: CASRGGDNTQYF. CDR3 bases: TGTGCCAGCAGGGGCGGGGATAATACGCAGTATTTT.

Here the CDR3 DNA reads TGTGCCAGCAGTTACGGACAGGCCGGGACTGAAGCTTTCTTT. Encoded protein: CASSYGQAGTEAFF. The rearrangement uses TRBV6-5 and TRBJ1-1; 7 positions agree with TRBD1. Germline V gene lookup returns CDR1 MNHEY and CDR2 SVGAGI. The CDR3 is made up of 14 amino acids. J lost 5 bases, V lost 2 bases, and 5 bases had no gene match.

The chain links TRBV11-3 to TRBJ2-7; D might be TRBD2 (6 bases). V was shortened by 5 bases and J by 2 bases, with 13 bases between the two germline ends. The germline V gene encodes CDR1 SGHNT and CDR2 YENEEA. The CDR3 length is 14 residues. CDR3 DNA sequence: TGTGCCAGCAGCCCCGCCCCGGGAGCCTACGAGCAGTACTTC. This codes for CASSPAPGAYEQYF.

The V and J genes are TRBV7-2 and TRBJ1-2; D gene ambiguous. Germline CDR1 SGHTA, CDR2 FQGNSA. This CDR3 contains 15 residues. V dropped 1 base and J dropped 5 bases, with 14 bases sitting between them. The CDR3 DNA follows: TGTGCCAGCAGCTTAGAACCAGTGACAACGTATGGCTACACCTTC. The encoded protein is CASSLEPVTTYGYTF.

The rearrangement links TRBV7-2 to TRBJ1-3; 8 nucleotides match TRBD1. The CDR3 is 16 amino acids. V lost 2 bases, J lost 3 bases, and 6 bases stayed unmatched. Per germline, CDR1 SGHTA and CDR2 FQGNSA. As DNA, the CDR3 is TGTGCCAGCAGCTTACACCAGGGGGCGAGTGGAAACACCATATATTTT. It specifies CASSLHQGASGNTIYF. The whole variable domain, remainder taken from reference TRBV7-2 and TRBJ1-3, is GAGVSQSPSNKVTEKGKDVELRCDPISGHTALYWYRQSLGQGLEFLIYFQGNSAPDKSGLPSDRFSAERTGGSVSTLTIQRTQQEDSAVYLCASSLHQGASGNTIYFGEGSWLTVV.

This clone was recorded once. The chain carries TRBV2 and TRBJ1-5; 10 positions match TRBD1. Germline V gene data show CDR1 as SNHLY and CDR2 as FYNNEI. The CDR3 covers 14 residues. The J segment lost 7 bases and the V segment lost 6 bases, leaving 6 bases of the junction unmatched. The CDR3: CASRTTGGEQPQHF. CDR3 bases: TGTGCCAGCAGAACGACAGGGGGCGAGCAGCCCCAGCATTTT.

This clone was seen a few times. The J gene is TRBJ2-2, the V gene TRBV13; perhaps TRBD2 as D (5 bases). V lost 7 bases to trimming and J lost 11 bases, with 14 bases between them. The CDR3 is 12 amino acids. Germline V gene data show CDR1 as PRHDT and CDR2 as FYEKMQ (reference sequence). DNA of the CDR3: TGTGCCAGCACCCTAACTCCGGGAGAGCTGTTTTTT. Translated: CASTLTPGELFF.

The chain has TRBV6-2 or TRBV6-3 and TRBJ2-5; the D gene is possibly TRBD2 (7 bases). Between the trimmed V and J ends, which lost 2 bases and 4 bases, there was a span of 17 bases. The CDR3 contains 16 residues. CDR1 and CDR2 (germline): MNHEY, SVGEGT. As DNA, the CDR3 is TGTGCCAGCAGTTACGGGGGGGGCGGTTTAACAGAGACCCAGTACTTC. This encodes CASSYGGGGLTETQYF.

The chain links TRBV4-1 to TRBJ2-1; TRBD2 agrees at 9 bases. V lost 4 bases, J lost 4 bases, and 5 bases stayed unmatched. Germline V gives CDR1 MGHRA, CDR2 YSYEKL. CDR3 length: 15 amino acids. The CDR3 sequence: CASSRALAGYNEQFF. The DNA of the CDR3 is TGCGCCAGCAGCCGGGCGCTAGCGGGGTACAATGAGCAGTTCTTC.

This clone has only a few counts. The chain recombines TRBV4-2 with TRBJ1-5; a weak D match, TRBD1 (5 bases). The V end was cut by 5 bases, the J end by 4 bases, with 9 bases between. The CDR3 totals 13 residues. The germline V gene encodes CDR1 LGHNA and CDR2 YNFKEQ. CDR3: CASSREGNQPQHF. The CDR3 coding sequence is TGTGCCAGCAGCAGGGAGGGGAATCAGCCCCAGCATTTT.

The rearrangement links TRBV3-1 (or the pseudogene TRBV3-2) to TRBJ2-5, with a tentative D call TRBD2 (5 bases). The CDR3 has 13 amino acids. V dropped 1 base and J dropped 9 bases, with 12 bases sitting between them. Germline V gene lookup returns CDR1 LGHDT and CDR2 YNNKEL (reference sequence). The chain's CDR3 is CASSQGRFGAQYF. In nucleotides, the CDR3 is TGTGCCAGCAGCCAAGGACGGTTCGGGGCCCAGTACTTC.

The CDR3 spells CASSFGIRYEQYF. The CDR3, as DNA: TGTGCCAGCAGTTTCGGGATACGGTACGAGCAGTACTTC. J is TRBJ2-7 and V is TRBV27; D is possibly TRBD2 (5 bases). Between the trimmed V and J ends, which lost 3 bases and 4 bases, there was a span of 10 bases. The CDR3 contains 13 residues. Per the germline V gene, CDR1 is MNHEY and CDR2 is SMNVEV (reference sequence).

The chain recombines TRBV19 with TRBJ2-7; 9 bases are shared with TRBD1. The length of the CDR3 is 14 residues. The V gene's germline CDR1 is LNHDA and CDR2 SQIVND (reference sequence). Losses at the gene ends were 6 bases for V and 1 base for J; bases not matched to a gene: 4. The CDR3, as DNA: TGTGCCAGTAGGGGGACAGGGATTTCCTACGAGCAGTACTTC. Its translation: CASRGTGISYEQYF.

The gene calls are TRBV9 and TRBJ2-7; D perhaps matches TRBD1 (5 bases). This CDR3 has 15 residues. Germline-derived CDR1 and CDR2 are SGDLS and YYNGEE. Between the trimmed V and J ends, which lost 2 bases and 3 bases, there was a span of 15 bases. The CDR3 is CASSVSEGDIYEQYF. For the CDR3, the DNA is TGTGCCAGCAGCGTGTCGGAAGGGGATATCTACGAGCAGTACTTC.

Remarks on this clone: The sample holds other DNA sequences that translate to the same CDR3. The chain combines TRBV19 with TRBJ1-2, with a weak D call TRBD1 (5 bases). The CDR3 loop spans 13 amino acids. CDR1 and CDR2 from the germline V gene are LNHDA and SQIVND (reference sequence). The V and J ends lost 0 bases and 3 bases respectively, with 5 bases between them. Here the CDR3 DNA reads TGTGCCAGTAGTATAGACAGGGACTATGGCTACACCTTC. This gives the protein CASSIDRDYGYTF.